The rows below give T cell receptor beta chains drawn from one sample of a study of Graves' ophthalmopathy and Graves' hyperthyroidism. TCRdb re-derived calls from the multiplex PCR reads in MiXCR, one entry per CDR3 protein. This table holds over 500,000 distinct CDR3 sequences, about a fifth found once. The sequenced sample consisted of peripheral blood. The receptors shown here come from a woman aged 18-29 years with stable Graves' hyperthyroidism. Some clones in this sample may be carry-over from other donors' samples. CDR3s include the opening cysteine and the closing phenylalanine or tryptophan. The D gene is left open where the match is weak. A clone size is listed for some rows: how often the clone was seen (once, few, many), or a class if it is expanded.

CDR3nt: TGCGCCAGCAGCTTCGACGCCCAGAGCTCTGGGGCCAACGTCCTGACTTTC; CDR3aa: CASSFDAQSSGANVLTF; abundance: few; v_gene: TRBV5-1; j_gene: TRBJ2-6; d_gene: -; len: 17
CDR3nt: TGTGCCAGCAGTTACTCGTACGGGGGTAGCACTGAAGCTTTCTTT; CDR3aa: CASSYSYGGSTEAFF; abundance: -; v_gene: TRBV6-5; j_gene: TRBJ1-1; d_gene: -; len: 15
CDR3nt: TGCGCCAGCAGCTGGGGGAAGGAAGGCACTGAAGCTTTCTTT; CDR3aa: CASSWGKEGTEAFF; abundance: many; v_gene: TRBV5-1; j_gene: TRBJ1-1; d_gene: -; len: 14
CDR3nt: TGTGCCAGCAGTTTTCAGGGCGGCAGGGACGAGCAGTACTTC; CDR3aa: CASSFQGGRDEQYF; abundance: many; v_gene: TRBV12-3/TRBV12-4; j_gene: TRBJ2-7; d_gene: -; len: 14
CDR3nt: TGTGCCAGCAGTTCCCTCACAGGCGCCAGGGAGACCCAGTACTTC; CDR3aa: CASSSLTGARETQYF; abundance: few; v_gene: TRBV6-5; j_gene: TRBJ2-5; d_gene: -; len: 15
CDR3nt: TGTGCCAGCAGTAGCCGGGACAGGGGCCAAGAGACCCAGTACTTC; CDR3aa: CASSSRDRGQETQYF; abundance: many; v_gene: TRBV28; j_gene: TRBJ2-5; d_gene: TRBD1; len: 15
CDR3nt: TGTGCCAGCAGCCAAAATGGACAGCTGAACACTGAAGCTTTCTTT; CDR3aa: CASSQNGQLNTEAFF; abundance: many; v_gene: TRBV7-9; j_gene: TRBJ1-1; d_gene: -; len: 15
CDR3nt: TGTGCCAGCAGCCCAAGACTAGCCGGGGAGCTGTTTTTT; CDR3aa: CASSPRLAGELFF; abundance: few; v_gene: TRBV11-2; j_gene: TRBJ2-2; d_gene: -; len: 13
CDR3nt: TGTGCCAGCAGCCACCGGGACAGGGAGTATGGCTACACCTTC; CDR3aa: CASSHRDREYGYTF; abundance: many; v_gene: TRBV13; j_gene: TRBJ1-2; d_gene: TRBD1; len: 14
CDR3nt: TGTGCCACCACTTCAGGGGAGGCGGAGACCCAGTACTTC; CDR3aa: CATTSGEAETQYF; abundance: many; v_gene: TRBV24-1; j_gene: TRBJ2-5; d_gene: -; len: 13
CDR3nt: TGTGCCATCCCGAGGGACAGACTAGCGGGAGCAAGCACCGGGGAGCTGTTTTTT; CDR3aa: CAIPRDRLAGASTGELFF; abundance: many; v_gene: TRBV12-3/TRBV12-4; j_gene: TRBJ2-2; d_gene: TRBD2; len: 18
CDR3nt: TGTGCCACCAGTGACCACGGGACCAGTCCAAACAATCAGCCCCAGCATTTT; CDR3aa: CATSDHGTSPNNQPQHF; abundance: many; v_gene: TRBV24-1; j_gene: TRBJ1-5; d_gene: -; len: 17
CDR3nt: TGTGCCTGGAGTAGACAGGATCGTCAGCCCCAGCATTTT; CDR3aa: CAWSRQDRQPQHF; abundance: many; v_gene: TRBV30; j_gene: TRBJ1-5; d_gene: -; len: 13
CDR3nt: TGTGCCAGCAGCCCGGGCCCTAGCGGGAGCTCCTACGAGCAGTACTTC; CDR3aa: CASSPGPSGSSYEQYF; abundance: many; v_gene: TRBV7-8; j_gene: TRBJ2-7; d_gene: TRBD2; len: 16
CDR3nt: TGTGCCAGTAGCCCACTGGAGGATTCACCCCTCCACTTT; CDR3aa: CASSPLEDSPLHF; abundance: few; v_gene: TRBV19; j_gene: TRBJ1-6; d_gene: -; len: 13
CDR3nt: TGTGCCACCAAGTTCTCCGGGGCCGGGGAGACCCAGTACTTC; CDR3aa: CATKFSGAGETQYF; abundance: many; v_gene: TRBV10-3; j_gene: TRBJ2-5; d_gene: -; len: 14
CDR3nt: TGTGCCAGCAGTACCGGGACAGAGTGGGAGCAGTACTTC; CDR3aa: CASSTGTEWEQYF; abundance: -; v_gene: TRBV12-3/TRBV12-4; j_gene: TRBJ2-7; d_gene: TRBD1; len: 13
CDR3nt: TGTGCCAGTAAAAGAGGGGGCGGGAACACTGAAGCTTTCTTT; CDR3aa: CASKRGGGNTEAFF; abundance: many; v_gene: TRBV19; j_gene: TRBJ1-1; d_gene: TRBD1; len: 14
CDR3nt: TGTGCCAGCAGCCAAGATGGGAGGAACACTGAAGCTTTCTTT; CDR3aa: CASSQDGRNTEAFF; abundance: many; v_gene: TRBV3-1; j_gene: TRBJ1-1; d_gene: -; len: 14
CDR3nt: TGTGCCAGTAGTATGGGCGCAGCGGGAGTTGCCTACGAGCAGTACTTC; CDR3aa: CASSMGAAGVAYEQYF; abundance: many; v_gene: TRBV19; j_gene: TRBJ2-7; d_gene: TRBD2; len: 16
CDR3nt: TGTGCCAGCAGTGAAGGGGGGACTAGCGGGGGTGGAGAGACCCAGTACTTC; CDR3aa: CASSEGGTSGGGETQYF; abundance: many; v_gene: TRBV6-1; j_gene: TRBJ2-5; d_gene: TRBD2; len: 17
CDR3nt: TGTGCCAGCTCACCACCGATGAACTCTGGGGCCAACGTCCTGACTTTC; CDR3aa: CASSPPMNSGANVLTF; abundance: few; v_gene: TRBV18; j_gene: TRBJ2-6; d_gene: -; len: 16
CDR3nt: TGTGCCAGCAGGAAGACGGGTTTAAGCGCCCAGTACTTC; CDR3aa: CASRKTGLSAQYF; abundance: few; v_gene: TRBV6-1; j_gene: TRBJ2-5; d_gene: -; len: 13
CDR3nt: TGTGCTAGTGGTTTGGTTGGTGCCGGGGAGCTGTTTTTT; CDR3aa: CASGLVGAGELFF; abundance: -; v_gene: TRBV12-5; j_gene: TRBJ2-2; d_gene: -; len: 13
CDR3nt: TGTGCCACCGCAGACTATACAGGGACTGAAGCTTTCTTT; CDR3aa: CATADYTGTEAFF; abundance: -; v_gene: TRBV24-1; j_gene: TRBJ1-1; d_gene: -; len: 13
CDR3nt: TGTGCCAGCAGTAGAGGGGCGCCGATAGAACAGCCCCAGCATTTT; CDR3aa: CASSRGAPIEQPQHF; abundance: many; v_gene: TRBV6-1; j_gene: TRBJ1-5; d_gene: -; len: 15
CDR3nt: TGTGCCTGGAGTCGACAAGGTGGCTACACCTTC; CDR3aa: CAWSRQGGYTF; abundance: many; v_gene: TRBV30; j_gene: TRBJ1-2; d_gene: -; len: 11
CDR3nt: TGTGCCAGCAGCTCGGACAGGGCCGGGGCGTCGGGTGGCTACACCTTC; CDR3aa: CASSSDRAGASGGYTF; abundance: many; v_gene: TRBV11-2; j_gene: TRBJ1-2; d_gene: TRBD1; len: 16
CDR3nt: TGTGCCAGCAGTTTCAAAGGACAGGGAGGTGGCGAGCAGTACTTC; CDR3aa: CASSFKGQGGGEQYF; abundance: -; v_gene: TRBV6-5; j_gene: TRBJ2-7; d_gene: TRBD1; len: 15